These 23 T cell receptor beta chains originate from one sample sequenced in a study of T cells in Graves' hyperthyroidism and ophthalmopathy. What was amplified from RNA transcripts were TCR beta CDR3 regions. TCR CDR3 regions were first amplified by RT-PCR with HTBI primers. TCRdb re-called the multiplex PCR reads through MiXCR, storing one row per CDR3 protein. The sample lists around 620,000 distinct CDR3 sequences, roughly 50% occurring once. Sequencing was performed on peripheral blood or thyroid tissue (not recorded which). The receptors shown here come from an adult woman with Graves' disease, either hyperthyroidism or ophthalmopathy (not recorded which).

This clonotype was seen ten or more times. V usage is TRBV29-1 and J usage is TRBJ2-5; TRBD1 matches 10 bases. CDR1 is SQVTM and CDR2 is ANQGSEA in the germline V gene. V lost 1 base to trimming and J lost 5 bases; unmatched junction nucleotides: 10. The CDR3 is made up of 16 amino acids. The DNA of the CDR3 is TGCAGCGTTGAAGCCCCGACAGGGGGCTGGTCGGAGACCCAGTACTTC. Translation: CSVEAPTGGWSETQYF.

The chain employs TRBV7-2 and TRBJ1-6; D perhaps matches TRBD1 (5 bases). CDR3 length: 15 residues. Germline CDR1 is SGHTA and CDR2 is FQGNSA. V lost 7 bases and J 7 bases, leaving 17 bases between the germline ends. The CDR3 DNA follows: TGTGCCAGCAATCCCGGGGACCGACCGAATTCACCCCTCCACTTT. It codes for CASNPGDRPNSPLHF.

CDR3 DNA sequence: TGTGCCAGCATGACAGTTGTGGATGGCTACACCTTC. Its protein product is CASMTVVDGYTF. The chain recombines TRBV2 with TRBJ1-2; maybe TRBD1 (5 bases). The length of the CDR3 is 12 residues. Germline CDR1 reads SNHLY; CDR2 reads FYNNEI. V lost 7 bases to trimming and J lost 6 bases, with 12 bases between them.

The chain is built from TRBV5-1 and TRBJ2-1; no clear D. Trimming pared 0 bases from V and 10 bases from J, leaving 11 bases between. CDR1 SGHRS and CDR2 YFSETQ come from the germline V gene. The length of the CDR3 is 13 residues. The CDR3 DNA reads TGCGCCAGCAGCTTGGATGGGGTGGACGAGCAGTTCTTC. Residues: CASSLDGVDEQFF.

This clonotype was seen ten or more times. CDR3 residues: CASTNLRVNTEAFF. DNA for the CDR3: TGTGCCTCAACCAACCTCCGTGTGAACACTGAAGCTTTCTTT. The chain combines TRBV19 with TRBJ1-1; no clear D. This CDR3 has 14 residues. Germline V gene lookup returns CDR1 LNHDA and CDR2 SQIVND (reference sequence). Trimming cost V 11 bases and J 0 bases, with 16 bases left between them.

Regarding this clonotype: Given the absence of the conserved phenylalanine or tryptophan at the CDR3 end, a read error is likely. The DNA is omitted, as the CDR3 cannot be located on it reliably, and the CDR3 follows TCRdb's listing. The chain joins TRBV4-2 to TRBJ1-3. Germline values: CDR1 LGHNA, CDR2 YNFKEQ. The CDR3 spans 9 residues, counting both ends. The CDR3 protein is CASSHAGLA.

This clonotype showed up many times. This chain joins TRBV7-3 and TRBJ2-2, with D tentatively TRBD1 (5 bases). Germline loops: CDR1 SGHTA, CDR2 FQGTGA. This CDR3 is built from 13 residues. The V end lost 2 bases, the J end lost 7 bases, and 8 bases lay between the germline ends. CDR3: CASSLGHNGELFF. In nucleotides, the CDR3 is TGTGCCAGCAGCTTAGGACACAACGGGGAGCTGTTTTTT.

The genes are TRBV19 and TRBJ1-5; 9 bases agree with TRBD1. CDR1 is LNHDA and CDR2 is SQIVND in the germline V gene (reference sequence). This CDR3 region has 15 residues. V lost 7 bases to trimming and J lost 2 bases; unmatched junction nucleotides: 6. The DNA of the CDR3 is TGTGCCAGTACGGACAGGGGACAGGGCAATCAGCCCCAGCATTTT. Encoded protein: CASTDRGQGNQPQHF. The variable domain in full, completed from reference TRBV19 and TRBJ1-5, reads DGGITQSPKYLFRKEGQNVTLSCEQNLNHDAMYWYRQDPGQGLRLIYYSQIVNDFQKGDIAEGYSVSREKKESFPLTVTSAQKNPTAFYLCASTDRGQGNQPQHFGDGTRLSIL.

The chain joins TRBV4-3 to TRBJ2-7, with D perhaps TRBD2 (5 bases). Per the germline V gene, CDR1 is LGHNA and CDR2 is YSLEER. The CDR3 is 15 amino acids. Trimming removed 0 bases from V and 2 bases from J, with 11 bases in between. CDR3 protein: CASSQDWVSAYEQYF. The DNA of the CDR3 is TGCGCCAGCAGCCAAGATTGGGTTAGCGCCTACGAGCAGTACTTC.

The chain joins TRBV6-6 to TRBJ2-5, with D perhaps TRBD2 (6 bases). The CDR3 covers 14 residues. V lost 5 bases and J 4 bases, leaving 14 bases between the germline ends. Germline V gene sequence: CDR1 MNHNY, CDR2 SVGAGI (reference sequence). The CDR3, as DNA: TGTGCCAGCAGTGAAGGAGGAGGGCTAGAGACCCAGTACTTC. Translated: CASSEGGGLETQYF.

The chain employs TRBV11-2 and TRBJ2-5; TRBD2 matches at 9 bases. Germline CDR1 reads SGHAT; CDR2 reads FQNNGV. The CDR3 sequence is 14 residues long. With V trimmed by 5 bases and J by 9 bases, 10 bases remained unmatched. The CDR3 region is CASSPTTSGFAQYF. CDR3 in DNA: TGTGCCAGCAGCCCGACGACTAGCGGCTTTGCCCAGTACTTC.

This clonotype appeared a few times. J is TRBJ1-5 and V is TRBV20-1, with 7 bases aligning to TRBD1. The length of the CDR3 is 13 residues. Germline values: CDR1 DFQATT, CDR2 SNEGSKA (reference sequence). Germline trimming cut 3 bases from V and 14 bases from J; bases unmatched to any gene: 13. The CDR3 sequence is CSASLGGTAYEHF. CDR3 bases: TGCAGTGCTAGCCTTGGGGGGACAGCCTACGAGCATTTT.

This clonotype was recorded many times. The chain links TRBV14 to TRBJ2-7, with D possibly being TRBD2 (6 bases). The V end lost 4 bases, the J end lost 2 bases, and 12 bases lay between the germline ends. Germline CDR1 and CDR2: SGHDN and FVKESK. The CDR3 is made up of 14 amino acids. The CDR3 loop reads CASSPSGLTYEQYF. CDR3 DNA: TGTGCCAGCAGCCCGTCGGGACTCACCTACGAGCAGTACTTC.

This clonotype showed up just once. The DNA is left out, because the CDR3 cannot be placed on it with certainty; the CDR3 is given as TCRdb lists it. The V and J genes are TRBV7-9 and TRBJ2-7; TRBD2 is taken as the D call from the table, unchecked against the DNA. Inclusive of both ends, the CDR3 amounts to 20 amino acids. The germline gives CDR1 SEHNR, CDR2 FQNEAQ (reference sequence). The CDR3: CASSFYICSGEGLHSYEQYF.

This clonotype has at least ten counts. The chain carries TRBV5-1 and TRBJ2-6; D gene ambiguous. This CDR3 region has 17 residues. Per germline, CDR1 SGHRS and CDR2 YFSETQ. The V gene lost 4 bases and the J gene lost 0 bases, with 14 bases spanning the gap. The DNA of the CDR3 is TGCGCCAGCAGCCCCCCATTGATTGGCTCTGGGGCCAACGTCCTGACTTTC. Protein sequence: CASSPPLIGSGANVLTF.

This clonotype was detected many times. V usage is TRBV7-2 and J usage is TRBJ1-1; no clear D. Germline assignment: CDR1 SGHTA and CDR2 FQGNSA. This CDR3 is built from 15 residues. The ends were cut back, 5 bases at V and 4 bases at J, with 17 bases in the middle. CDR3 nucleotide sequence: TGTGCCAGCAGCCCCGGTCGGGGTCGGGGCACTGAAGCTTTCTTT. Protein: CASSPGRGRGTEAFF.

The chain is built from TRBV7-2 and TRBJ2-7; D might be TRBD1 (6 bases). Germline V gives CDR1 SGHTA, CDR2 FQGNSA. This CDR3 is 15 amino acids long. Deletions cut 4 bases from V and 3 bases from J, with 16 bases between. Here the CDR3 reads CASSSNRQDIYEQYF. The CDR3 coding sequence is TGTGCCAGCAGCTCCAACCGACAGGATATCTACGAGCAGTACTTC.

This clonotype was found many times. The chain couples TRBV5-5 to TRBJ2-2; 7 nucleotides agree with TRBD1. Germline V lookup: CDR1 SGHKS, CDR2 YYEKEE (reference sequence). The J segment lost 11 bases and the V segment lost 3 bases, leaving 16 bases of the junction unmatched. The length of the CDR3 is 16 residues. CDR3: CASSSLGGSQPNELFF. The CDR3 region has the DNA TGTGCCAGCAGCTCCCTAGGGGGCTCGCAGCCGAACGAGCTGTTTTTT.

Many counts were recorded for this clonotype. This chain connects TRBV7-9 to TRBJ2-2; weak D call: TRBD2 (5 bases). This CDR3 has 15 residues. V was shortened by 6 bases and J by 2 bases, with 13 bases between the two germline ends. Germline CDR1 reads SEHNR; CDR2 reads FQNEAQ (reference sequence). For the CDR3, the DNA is TGTGCCAGCAGACCACGAGCGGTCAACACCGGGGAGCTGTTTTTT. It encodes CASRPRAVNTGELFF. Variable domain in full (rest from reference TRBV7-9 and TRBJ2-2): DTGVSQNPRHKITKRGQNVTFRCDPISEHNRLYWYRQTLGQGPEFLTYFQNEAQLEKSRLLSDRFSAERPKGSFSTLEIQRTEQGDSAMYLCASRPRAVNTGELFFGEGSRLTVL.

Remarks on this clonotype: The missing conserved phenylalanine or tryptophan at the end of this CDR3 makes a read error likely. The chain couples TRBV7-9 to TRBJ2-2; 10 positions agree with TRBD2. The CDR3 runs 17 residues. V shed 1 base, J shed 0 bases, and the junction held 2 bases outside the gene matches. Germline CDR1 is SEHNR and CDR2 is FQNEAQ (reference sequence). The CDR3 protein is CASSLVSGRANTGELFS. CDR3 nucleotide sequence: TGTGCCAGCAGCTTAGTCAGCGGGAGGGCGAACACCGGGGAGCTGTTTAGC.

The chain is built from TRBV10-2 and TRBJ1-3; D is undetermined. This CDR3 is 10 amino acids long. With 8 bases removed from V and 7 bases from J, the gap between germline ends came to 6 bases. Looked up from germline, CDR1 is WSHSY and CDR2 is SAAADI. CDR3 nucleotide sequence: TGCGCCAGCCGGTGGAACACCATATATTTT. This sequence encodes CASRWNTIYF.

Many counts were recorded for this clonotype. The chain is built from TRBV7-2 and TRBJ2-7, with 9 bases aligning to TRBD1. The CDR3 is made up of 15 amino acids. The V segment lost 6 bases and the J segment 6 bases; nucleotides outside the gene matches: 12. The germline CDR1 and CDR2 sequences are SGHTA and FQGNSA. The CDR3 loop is CASRREGQGYGEQYF. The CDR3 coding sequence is TGTGCCAGCAGACGAGAGGGACAGGGATACGGCGAGCAGTACTTC.

This chain's CDR3 is CSAPGTARNTIYF. CDR3 nucleotides: TGCAGTGCGCCCGGGACGGCACGAAACACCATATATTTT. This chain connects TRBV20-1 to TRBJ1-3; a possible D gene is TRBD1 (5 bases). CDR1 is DFQATT, CDR2 SNEGSKA, per germline (reference sequence). The length of the CDR3 is 13 residues. Between the trimmed V and J ends, which lost 6 bases and 5 bases, there was a span of 14 bases.